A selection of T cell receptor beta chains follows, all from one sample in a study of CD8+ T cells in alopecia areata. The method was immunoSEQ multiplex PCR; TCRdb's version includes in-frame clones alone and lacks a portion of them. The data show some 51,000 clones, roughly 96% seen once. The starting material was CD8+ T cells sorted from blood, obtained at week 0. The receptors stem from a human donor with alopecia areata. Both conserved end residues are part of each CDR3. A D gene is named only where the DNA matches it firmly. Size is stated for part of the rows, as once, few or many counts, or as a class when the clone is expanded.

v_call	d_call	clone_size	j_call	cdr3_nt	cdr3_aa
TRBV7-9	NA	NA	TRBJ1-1	TGTGCCAGCAGCTCCTACCGGGACAAGGCTTTCTTT	CASSSYRDKAFF
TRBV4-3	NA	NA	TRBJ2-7	TGCGCCAGCAGCCGTACAGGGACGACCTTGAGGGAGCAGTACTTC	CASSRTGTTLREQYF
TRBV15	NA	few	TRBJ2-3	TGTGCCACCAGCACCCGCCGGGACAGCACAGATACGCAGTATTTT	CATSTRRDSTDTQYF
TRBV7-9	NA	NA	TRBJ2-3	TGTGCCAGCAGCGCCAGAGGCGATACGCAGTATTTT	CASSARGDTQYF
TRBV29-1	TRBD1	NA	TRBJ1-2	TGCAGCGTTGATAAGGGCCGGGACAGGGATCCCTATGGCTACACCTTC	CSVDKGRDRDPYGYTF
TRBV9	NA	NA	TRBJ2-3	TGTGCCAGCAGTGCCGGGACACATGATAGCACAGATACGCAGTATTTT	CASSAGTHDSTDTQYF
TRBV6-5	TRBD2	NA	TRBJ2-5	TGTGCCAGCAGTTACGTAGCGGGGAGTCAAGAGACCCAGTACTTC	CASSYVAGSQETQYF
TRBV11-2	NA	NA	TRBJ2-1	TGTGCCAGCAGCTCCCAGGAGCAGTTCTTC	CASSSQEQFF
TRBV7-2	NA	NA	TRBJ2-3	TGTGCCAGCAGCTTACGGGGAGTAGCAGATACGCAGTATTTT	CASSLRGVADTQYF
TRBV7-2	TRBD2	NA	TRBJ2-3	TGTGCCAGCAGCTTAGGTGGCGGGGGGGCCCTAGATACGCAGTATTTT	CASSLGGGGALDTQYF
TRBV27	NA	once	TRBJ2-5	TGTGCCAGCAGTTTATTAGGACCCCAAGAGACCCAGTACTTC	CASSLLGPQETQYF
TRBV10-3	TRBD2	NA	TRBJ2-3	TGTGCCATCAGTGATAGGACTAGCCGGGGCACAGATACGCAGTATTTT	CAISDRTSRGTDTQYF
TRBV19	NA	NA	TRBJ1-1	TGTGCCAGTAGTCCCCACCTCCCCCGGGACACTGAAGCTTTCTTT	CASSPHLPRDTEAFF
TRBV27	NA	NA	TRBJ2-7	TGTGCCAGCAGTTCTACCTTGCGGTACGAGCAGTACTTC	CASSSTLRYEQYF
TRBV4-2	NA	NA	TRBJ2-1	TGTGCCAGCAGCCAAGAGATGTACGTGACTAGCTACAATGAGCAGTTCTTC	CASSQEMYVTSYNEQFF
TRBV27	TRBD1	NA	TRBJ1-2	TGTGCCAGCAGACAGGGGTTGGATGGCTACACCTTC	CASRQGLDGYTF
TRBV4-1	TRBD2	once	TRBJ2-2	TGCGCCAGCAGCCAAGATTATGCGGGGGCCGGGGAGCTGTTTTTT	CASSQDYAGAGELFF
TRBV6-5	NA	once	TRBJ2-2	TGTGCCAGCAGTTACTCCCCTGACAGGCCCGGGGAGCTGTTTTTT	CASSYSPDRPGELFF
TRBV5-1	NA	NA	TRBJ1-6	TGCGCCAGCAGCTCGGGGGACACGACACCCCTCCACTTT	CASSSGDTTPLHF
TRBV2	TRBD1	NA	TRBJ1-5	TGTGCCAGCAGTGAAGGACAGGGGAATCAGCCCCAGCATTTT	CASSEGQGNQPQHF
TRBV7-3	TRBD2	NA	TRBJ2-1	TGTGCCAGCAGCTTAACCCCTAGTGGGCTAGCGGGGGGTTACAATGAGCAGTTCTTC	CASSLTPSGLAGGYNEQFF
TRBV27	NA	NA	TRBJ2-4	TGTGCCAGCAGTTTAGGGATAGCCAAAAACATTCAGTACTTC	CASSLGIAKNIQYF
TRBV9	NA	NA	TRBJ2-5	TGTGCCAGCAGCGTTCGGTCTATCGCCTTGGGGACCCAGTACTTC	CASSVRSIALGTQYF
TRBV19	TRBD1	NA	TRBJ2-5	TGTGCCAGTAGTATTACCCAGGGGGCTGAACGGGAGACCCAGTACTTC	CASSITQGAERETQYF
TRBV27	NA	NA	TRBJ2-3	TGTGCCAGCAATCTTATCACAGATACGCAGTATTTT	CASNLITDTQYF
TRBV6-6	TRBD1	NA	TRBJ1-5	TGTGCCAGCAGCCCGGGACAGAGCAATCAGCCCCAGCATTTT	CASSPGQSNQPQHF
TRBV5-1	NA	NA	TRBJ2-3	TGCGCCAGCAGCCCGACAGTTGCAGATACGCAGTATTTT	CASSPTVADTQYF
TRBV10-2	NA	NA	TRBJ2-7	TGCGCCAGCAAGGGCTACGAGCAGTACTTC	CASKGYEQYF
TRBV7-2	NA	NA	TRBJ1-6	TGTGCCAGCAGCTCTAGGACAGTCATCTATAATTCACCCCTCCACTTT	CASSSRTVIYNSPLHF
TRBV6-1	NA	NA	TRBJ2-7	TGTGCCAGCAGTGTACGGACAGACCCACCGAAGGAGCAGTACTTC	CASSVRTDPPKEQYF
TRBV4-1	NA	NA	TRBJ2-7	TGCGCCAGCAGCCAAGACCCCCTGGGCGGATCCTACGAGCAGTACTTC	CASSQDPLGGSYEQYF
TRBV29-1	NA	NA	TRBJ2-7	TGCAGCGTTGTCCCCCAGGGTAGCTCCTACGAGCAGTACTTC	CSVVPQGSSYEQYF
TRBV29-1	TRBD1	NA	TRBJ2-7	TGCAGCGGCGGACAGGTTGACGAGCAGTACTTC	CSGGQVDEQYF
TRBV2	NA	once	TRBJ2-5	TGTGCCAGCAGCGCCGGGCCCAAGGGCCAAGAGACCCAGTACTTC	CASSAGPKGQETQYF
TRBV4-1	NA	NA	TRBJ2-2	TGCGCCAGCAACCCCCAGGGACACTCGAACACCGGGGAGCTGTTTTTT	CASNPQGHSNTGELFF
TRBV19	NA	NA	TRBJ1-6	TGTGCCAGTTCCAACCCAAGTTCACCCCTCCACTTT	CASSNPSSPLHF
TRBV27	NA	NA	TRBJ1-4	TGTGCCAGCAGTTTAGTGGGAGAGGGAGCAACTAATGAAAAACTGTTTTTT	CASSLVGEGATNEKLFF
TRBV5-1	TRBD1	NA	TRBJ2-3	TGCGCCAGCAGCAACGCCGGGACAGGGGATTCAGATACGCAGTATTTT	CASSNAGTGDSDTQYF
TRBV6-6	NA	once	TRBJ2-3	TGTGCCAGCAGGTCTTACGGACTGACTAGCACAGATACGCAGTATTTT	CASRSYGLTSTDTQYF
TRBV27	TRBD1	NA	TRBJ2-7	TGTGCCAGCAGTCCGACAGGGAACCCAACCTACGAGCAGTACTTC	CASSPTGNPTYEQYF
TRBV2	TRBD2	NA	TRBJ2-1	TGTGCCATAAACAATGAGCGGGGGGGCCGGGAGCAGTTCTTC	CAINNERGGREQFF
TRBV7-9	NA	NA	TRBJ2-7	TGTGCCAGCAGCTTAGCAACAGGTCCCTCCTACGAGCAGTACTTC	CASSLATGPSYEQYF
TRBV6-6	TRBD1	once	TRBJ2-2	TGTGCCAGCAGCTCGGGACAGGGTGCCACCGGGGAGCTGTTTTTT	CASSSGQGATGELFF
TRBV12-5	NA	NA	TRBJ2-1	TGTGCTAGTGGTTTCGGATCTCCCTCCTACAATGAGCAGTTCTTC	CASGFGSPSYNEQFF